The text below deals with one TCR beta chain. Its antigen is as yet unknown. Trimming stripped 4 bases from V and 1 base from J, with 19 bases between. Germline-derived CDR1 and CDR2 are SGHDN and FVKESK. The CDR3 runs to 17 residues. This specimen belongs to a study of lymphopenia after photon versus proton radiotherapy. Points from the study as a whole: Post-nadir diversity loss with photons came from oligoclonal expansion, particularly CD8+ Temra cells.

Only in-frame clones appear in the TCRdb table, and some are missing; sequencing was by immunoSEQ multiplex PCR. The sample lists 7,000 to 8,500 clones; 85% to 95% were seen once. The chain couples TRBV14 to TRBJ2-5, with a possible D match to TRBD1 (6 bases). Sequences were derived from peripheral blood, sampled from a patient treated with photon-based radiotherapy. This TCR came from a woman aged 45-60 years with cholangiocarcinoma. CDR3: CASSLGRPETGQETQYF. The DNA of the CDR3 is TGTGCCAGCAGCCTAGGTCGCCCAGAGACAGGCCAAGAGACCCAGTACTTC.